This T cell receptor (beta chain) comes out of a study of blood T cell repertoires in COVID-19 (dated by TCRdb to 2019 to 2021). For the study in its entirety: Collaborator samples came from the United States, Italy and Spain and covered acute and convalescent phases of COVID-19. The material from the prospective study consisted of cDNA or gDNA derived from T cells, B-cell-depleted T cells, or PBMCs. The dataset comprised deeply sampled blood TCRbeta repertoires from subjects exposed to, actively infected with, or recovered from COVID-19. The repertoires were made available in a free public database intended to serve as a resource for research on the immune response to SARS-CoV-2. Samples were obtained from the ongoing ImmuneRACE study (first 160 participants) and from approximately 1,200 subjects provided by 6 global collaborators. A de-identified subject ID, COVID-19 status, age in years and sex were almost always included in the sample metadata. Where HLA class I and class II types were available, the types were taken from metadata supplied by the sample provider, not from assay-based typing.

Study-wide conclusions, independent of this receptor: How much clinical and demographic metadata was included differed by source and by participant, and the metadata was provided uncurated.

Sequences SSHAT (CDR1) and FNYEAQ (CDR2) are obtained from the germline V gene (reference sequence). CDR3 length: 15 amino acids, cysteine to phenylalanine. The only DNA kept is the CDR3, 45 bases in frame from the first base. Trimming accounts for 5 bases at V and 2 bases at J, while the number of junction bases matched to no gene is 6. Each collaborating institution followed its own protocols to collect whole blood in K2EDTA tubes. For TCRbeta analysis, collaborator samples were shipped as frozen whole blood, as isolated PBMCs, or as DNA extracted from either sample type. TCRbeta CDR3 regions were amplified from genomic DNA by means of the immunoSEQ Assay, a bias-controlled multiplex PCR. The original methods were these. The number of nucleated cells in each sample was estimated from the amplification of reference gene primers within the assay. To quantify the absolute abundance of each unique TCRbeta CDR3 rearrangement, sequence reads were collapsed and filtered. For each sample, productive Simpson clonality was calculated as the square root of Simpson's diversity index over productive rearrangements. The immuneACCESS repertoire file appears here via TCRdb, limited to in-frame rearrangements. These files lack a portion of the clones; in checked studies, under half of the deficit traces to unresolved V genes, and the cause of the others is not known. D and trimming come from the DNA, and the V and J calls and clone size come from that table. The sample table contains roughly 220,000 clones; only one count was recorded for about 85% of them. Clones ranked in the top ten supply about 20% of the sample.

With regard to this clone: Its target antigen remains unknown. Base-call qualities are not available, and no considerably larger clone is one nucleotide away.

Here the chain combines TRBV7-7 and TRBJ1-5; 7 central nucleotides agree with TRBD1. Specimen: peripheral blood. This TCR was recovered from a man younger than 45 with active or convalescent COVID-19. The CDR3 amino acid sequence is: CASSPLTGCNQPQHF. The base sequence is TGTGCCAGCAGCCCCCTGACAGGGTGCAATCAGCCCCAGCATTTT.